This TCR beta chain was sequenced in a study of monozygotic twins with inflammatory bowel disease. Study results and limitations: The authors could not tell different T cell subtypes apart.

CDR1 is DFQATT and CDR2 is SNEGSKA in the germline V gene (reference sequence). The CDR3 runs to 15 residues. Two nested PCRs, of around 16 and 10 cycles, processed TCRalpha and TCRbeta cDNA. TCRdb re-called the 5' RACE reads, yielding one record per CDR3 amino acid sequence without DNA. The sample table includes roughly 320,000 distinct CDR3 sequences. A word on this clonotype: What it binds is unknown.

Sample: blood. This chain joins TRBV20-1 and TRBJ2-7; TCRdb returns TRBD2, unconfirmable since there is no DNA. The clonotype was recovered from a human donor with ulcerative colitis or Crohn's disease, or a healthy co-twin of an affected twin (not recorded which). The CDR3 sequence is CSAQDRTSGGYEQYF.